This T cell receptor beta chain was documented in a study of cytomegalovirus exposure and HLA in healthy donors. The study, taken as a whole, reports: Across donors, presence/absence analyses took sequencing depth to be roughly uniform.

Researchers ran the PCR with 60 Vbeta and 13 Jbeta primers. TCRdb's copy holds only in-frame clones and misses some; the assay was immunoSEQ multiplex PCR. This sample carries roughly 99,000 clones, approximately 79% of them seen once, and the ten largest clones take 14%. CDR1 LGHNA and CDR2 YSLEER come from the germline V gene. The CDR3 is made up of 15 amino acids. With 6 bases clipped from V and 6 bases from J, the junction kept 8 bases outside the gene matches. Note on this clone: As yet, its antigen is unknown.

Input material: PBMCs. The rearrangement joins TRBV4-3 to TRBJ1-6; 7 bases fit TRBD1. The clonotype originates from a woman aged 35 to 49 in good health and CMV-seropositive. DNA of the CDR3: TGCGCCAGCAGTCAGGGGGTGGGGGTTAATTCACCCCTCCACTTT. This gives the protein CASSQGVGVNSPLHF.